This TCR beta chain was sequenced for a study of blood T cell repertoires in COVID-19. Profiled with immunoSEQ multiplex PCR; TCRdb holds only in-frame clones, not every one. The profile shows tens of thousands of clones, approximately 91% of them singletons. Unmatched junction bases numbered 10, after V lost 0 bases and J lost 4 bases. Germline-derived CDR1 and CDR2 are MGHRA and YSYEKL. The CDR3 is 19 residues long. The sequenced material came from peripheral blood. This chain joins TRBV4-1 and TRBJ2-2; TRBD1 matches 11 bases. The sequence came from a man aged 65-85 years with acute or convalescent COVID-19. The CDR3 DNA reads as TGCGCCAGCAGCCAAGATTCTAGGGGACAGGGGGGTTCCACCGGGGAGCTGTTTTTT. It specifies CASSQDSRGQGGSTGELFF.